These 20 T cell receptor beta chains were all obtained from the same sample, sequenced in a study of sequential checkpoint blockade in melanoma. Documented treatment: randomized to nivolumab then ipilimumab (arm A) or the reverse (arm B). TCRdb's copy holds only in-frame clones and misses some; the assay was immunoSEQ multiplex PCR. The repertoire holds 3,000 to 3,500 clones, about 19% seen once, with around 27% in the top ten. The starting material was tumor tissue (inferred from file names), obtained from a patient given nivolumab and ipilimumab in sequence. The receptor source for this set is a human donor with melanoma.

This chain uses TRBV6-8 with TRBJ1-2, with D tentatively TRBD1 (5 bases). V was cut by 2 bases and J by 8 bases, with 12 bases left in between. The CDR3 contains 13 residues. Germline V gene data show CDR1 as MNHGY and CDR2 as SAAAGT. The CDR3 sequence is CASSYVEGYGYTF. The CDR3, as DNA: TGTGCCAGCAGTTACGTGGAGGGGTACGGCTACACCTTC.

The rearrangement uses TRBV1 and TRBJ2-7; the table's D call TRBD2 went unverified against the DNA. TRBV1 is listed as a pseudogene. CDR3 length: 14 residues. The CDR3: CASSHTSSPGEQYF. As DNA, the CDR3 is TGCGCCAGCAGCCATACGAGTTCGCCCGGCGAGCAGTACTTC.

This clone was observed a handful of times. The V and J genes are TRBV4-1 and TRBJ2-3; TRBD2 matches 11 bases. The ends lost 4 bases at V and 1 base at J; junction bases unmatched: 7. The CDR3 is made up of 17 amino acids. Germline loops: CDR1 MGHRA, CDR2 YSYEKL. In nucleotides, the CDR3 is TGCGCCAGCAGCCCCACCCTGACTAGCGGGGGCACAGATACGCAGTATTTT. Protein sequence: CASSPTLTSGGTDTQYF.

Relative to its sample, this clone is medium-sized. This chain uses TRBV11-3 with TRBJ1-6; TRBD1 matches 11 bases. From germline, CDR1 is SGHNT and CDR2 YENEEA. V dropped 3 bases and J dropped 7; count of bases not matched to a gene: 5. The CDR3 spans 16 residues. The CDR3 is CASSFGQGAKNSPLHF. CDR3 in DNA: TGTGCCAGCAGCTTTGGACAGGGGGCGAAAAATTCACCCCTCCACTTT. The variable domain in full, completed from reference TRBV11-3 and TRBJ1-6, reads EAGVVQSPRYKIIEKKQPVAFWCNPISGHNTLYWYLQNLGQGPELLIRYENEEAVDDSQLPKDRFSAERLKGVDSTLKIQPAELGDSAVYLCASSFGQGAKNSPLHFGNGTRLTVT.

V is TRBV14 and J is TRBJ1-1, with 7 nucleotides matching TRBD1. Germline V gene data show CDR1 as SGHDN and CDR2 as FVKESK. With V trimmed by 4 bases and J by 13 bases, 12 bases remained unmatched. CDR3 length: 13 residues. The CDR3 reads CASSPRGNRGFFF. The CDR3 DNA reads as TGTGCCAGCAGCCCCAGGGGGAACAGGGGATTTTTCTTT.

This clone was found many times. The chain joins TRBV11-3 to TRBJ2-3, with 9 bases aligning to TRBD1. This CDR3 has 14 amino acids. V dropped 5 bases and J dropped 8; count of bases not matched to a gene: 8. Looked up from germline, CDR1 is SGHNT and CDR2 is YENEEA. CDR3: CASSPGTGRATQYF. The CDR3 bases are TGTGCCAGCAGCCCAGGGACAGGGAGGGCTACGCAGTATTTT. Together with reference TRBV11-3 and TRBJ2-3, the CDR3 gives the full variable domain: EAGVVQSPRYKIIEKKQPVAFWCNPISGHNTLYWYLQNLGQGPELLIRYENEEAVDDSQLPKDRFSAERLKGVDSTLKIQPAELGDSAVYLCASSPGTGRATQYFGPGTRLTVL.

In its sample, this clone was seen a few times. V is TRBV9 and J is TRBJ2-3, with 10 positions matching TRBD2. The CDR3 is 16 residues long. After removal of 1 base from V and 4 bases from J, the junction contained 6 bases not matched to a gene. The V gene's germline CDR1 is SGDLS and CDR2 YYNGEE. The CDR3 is CASSVSQRGGPDTQYF. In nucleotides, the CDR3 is TGTGCCAGCAGCGTATCCCAGCGGGGGGGCCCAGATACGCAGTATTTT. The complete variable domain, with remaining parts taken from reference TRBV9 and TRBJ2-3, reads DSGVTQTPKHLITATGQRVTLRCSPRSGDLSVYWYQQSLDQGLQFLIQYYNGEERAKGNILERFSAQQFPDLHSELNLSSLELGDSALYFCASSVSQRGGPDTQYFGPGTRLTVL.

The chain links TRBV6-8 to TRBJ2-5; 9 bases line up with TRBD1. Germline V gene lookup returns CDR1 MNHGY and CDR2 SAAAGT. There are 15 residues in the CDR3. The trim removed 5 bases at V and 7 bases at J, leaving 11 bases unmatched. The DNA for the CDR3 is TGTGCCAGCAGTAAGGGACAGGGAGGGGAGACGACCCAGTACTTC. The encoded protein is CASSKGQGGETTQYF.

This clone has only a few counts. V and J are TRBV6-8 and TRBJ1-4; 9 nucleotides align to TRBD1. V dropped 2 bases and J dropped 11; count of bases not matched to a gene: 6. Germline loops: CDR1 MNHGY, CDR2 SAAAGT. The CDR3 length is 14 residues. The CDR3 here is CASSYRGQGGKLFF. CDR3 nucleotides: TGTGCCAGCAGTTACCGGGGACAGGGCGGGAAACTGTTTTTT.

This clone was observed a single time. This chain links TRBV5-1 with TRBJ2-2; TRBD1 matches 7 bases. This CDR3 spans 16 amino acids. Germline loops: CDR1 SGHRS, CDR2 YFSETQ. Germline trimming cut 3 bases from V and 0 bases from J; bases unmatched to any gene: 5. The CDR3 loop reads CASSSSTGSNTGELFF. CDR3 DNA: TGCGCCAGCAGCTCTTCGACAGGGTCGAACACCGGGGAGCTGTTTTTT.

CDR3 bases: TGTGCCACTAAAGGGACGGCCGTAACTGAAGCTTTCTTT. It is translated as CATKGTAVTEAFF. V and J are TRBV19 and TRBJ1-1; TRBD1 might be the D (5 bases). CDR3 length: 13 residues. The V gene's germline CDR1 is LNHDA and CDR2 SQIVND (reference sequence). The V and J ends lost 10 bases and 5 bases respectively, with 17 bases between them.

Here the CDR3 DNA reads TGTGCCAGCAGTTACGGACAGGGGTACACCGGGGAGCTGTTTTTT. This codes for CASSYGQGYTGELFF. This chain connects TRBV6-8 to TRBJ2-2; 9 positions agree with TRBD1. The junction had 1 base not matched to a gene; V was cut back by 2 bases and J by 3 bases. The CDR3 spans 15 residues. Germline V gives CDR1 MNHGY, CDR2 SAAAGT.

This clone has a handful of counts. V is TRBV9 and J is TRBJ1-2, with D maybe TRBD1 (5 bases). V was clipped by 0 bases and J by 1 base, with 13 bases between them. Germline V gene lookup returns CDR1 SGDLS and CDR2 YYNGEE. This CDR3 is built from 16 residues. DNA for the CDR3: TGTGCCAGCAGCGTAGAAGGGGCGGTTTTTAACTATGGCTACACCTTC. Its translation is CASSVEGAVFNYGYTF.

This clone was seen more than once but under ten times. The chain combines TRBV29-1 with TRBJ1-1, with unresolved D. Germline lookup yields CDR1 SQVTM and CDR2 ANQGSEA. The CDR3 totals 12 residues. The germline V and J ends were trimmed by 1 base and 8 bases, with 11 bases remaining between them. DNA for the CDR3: TGCAGCGTTGAAGTTGGTGGAGTCGAAGCTTTCTTT. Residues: CSVEVGGVEAFF.

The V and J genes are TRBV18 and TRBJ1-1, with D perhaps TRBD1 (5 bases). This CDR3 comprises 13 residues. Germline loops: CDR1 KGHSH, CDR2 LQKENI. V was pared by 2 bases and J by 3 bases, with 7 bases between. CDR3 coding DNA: TGTGCCAGCTCACCAGGGGCAGACACTGAAGCTTTCTTT. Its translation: CASSPGADTEAFF.

The CDR3 spells CASSAQMNTEAFF. CDR3 in DNA: TGTGCCAGCAGCGCACAAATGAACACTGAAGCTTTCTTT. This chain joins TRBV9 and TRBJ1-1; D is ambiguous. CDR1 is SGDLS and CDR2 is YYNGEE in the germline V gene. The CDR3 loop spans 13 amino acids. V gave up 3 bases and J gave up 0 bases, with 6 bases separating them.

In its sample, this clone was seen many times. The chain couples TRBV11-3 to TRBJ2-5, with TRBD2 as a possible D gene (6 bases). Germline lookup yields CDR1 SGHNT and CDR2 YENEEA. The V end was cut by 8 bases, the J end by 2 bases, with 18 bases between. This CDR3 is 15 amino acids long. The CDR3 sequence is CASFTRPGLQETQYF. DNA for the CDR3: TGTGCCAGCTTCACTCGACCGGGACTTCAAGAGACCCAGTACTTC.

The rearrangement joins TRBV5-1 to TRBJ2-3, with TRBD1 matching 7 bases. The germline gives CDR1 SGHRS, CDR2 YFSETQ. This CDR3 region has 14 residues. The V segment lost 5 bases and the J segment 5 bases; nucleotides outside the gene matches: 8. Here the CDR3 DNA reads TGCGCCAGCAGTCAATTAACAGGGGAAGATACGCAGTATTTT. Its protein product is CASSQLTGEDTQYF.

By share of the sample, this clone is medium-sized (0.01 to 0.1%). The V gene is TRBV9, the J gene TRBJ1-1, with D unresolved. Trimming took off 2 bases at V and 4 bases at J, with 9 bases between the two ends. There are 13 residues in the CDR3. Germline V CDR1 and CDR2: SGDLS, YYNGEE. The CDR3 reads CASSVGLATEAFF. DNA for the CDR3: TGTGCCAGCAGCGTGGGGTTGGCCACTGAAGCTTTCTTT.

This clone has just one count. This CDR3 reads CASSLAGNANEQFF. CDR3 in DNA: TGCGCCAGCAGCTTAGCGGGGAACGCTAATGAGCAGTTCTTC. V is TRBV5-1 and J is TRBJ2-1, with 7 positions matching TRBD2. This CDR3 is 14 amino acids long. V shed 2 bases and J 7 bases; nucleotides not matched to a gene: 6. Germline CDR1 is SGHRS and CDR2 is YFSETQ.